A selection of T cell receptor beta chains follows, all from one sample in a study of T cell changes during pregnancy in multiple sclerosis. This table comes from immunoSEQ multiplex PCR, and its TCRdb copy is limited to in-frame clones, with some not included. The sample lists tens of thousands of clones, more than 85% seen once, with about 8% in the top ten. This sample comprised CD8+ T cells from peripheral blood mononuclear cells, obtained in the third trimester of pregnancy. The receptors stem from a female donor with multiple sclerosis, enrolled in a pregnancy study. The CDR3 runs from the conserved cysteine through the conserved F or W. A D gene is named only where the DNA matches it firmly. The size of a clone is reported for some rows only, either as once, few or many, or as a class for expanded clones.

TRBJ2-7 | TRBD2 | TRBV7-9 | . | CASSALSVGLAGGQYF | TGTGCCAGCAGCGCCCTATCGGTGGGACTAGCGGGGGGGCAGTACTTC
TRBJ2-1 | . | TRBV5-6 | . | CASSLAGAVNEQFF | TGTGCCAGCAGCCTAGCAGGGGCGGTCAATGAGCAGTTCTTC
TRBJ2-1 | TRBD2 | TRBV7-9 | medium-sized | CASSSTSGYNEQFF | TGTGCCAGCAGCTCGACTAGCGGGTACAATGAGCAGTTCTTC
TRBJ2-7 | . | TRBV7-3 | . | CASSLAGFHEQYF | TGTGCCAGCAGCTTAGCAGGGTTCCACGAGCAGTACTTC
TRBJ2-1 | TRBD2 | TRBV29-1 | . | CSAPGTSSNEQFF | TGCAGCGCCCCCGGGACTAGCTCCAATGAGCAGTTCTTC
TRBJ2-7 | TRBD1 | TRBV4-1 | . | CASSQVPGGGYEQYF | TGCGCCAGCAGCCAAGTTCCAGGGGGCGGATACGAGCAGTACTTC
TRBJ2-5 | TRBD2 | TRBV7-9 | . | CASSPFSGGAGETQYF | TGTGCCAGCAGCCCATTTAGCGGGGGGGCGGGAGAGACCCAGTACTTC
TRBJ2-7 | . | TRBV2 | . | CATFGGGSSYEQYF | TGTGCCACGTTTGGCGGAGGGAGCTCCTACGAGCAGTACTTC
TRBJ2-1 | TRBD2 | TRBV12-5 | . | CASGLWPAGGPTYNEQFF | TGTGCTAGTGGTTTGTGGCCAGCGGGGGGACCGACCTACAATGAGCAGTTCTTC
TRBJ2-3 | . | TRBV5-6 | . | CASSLEVRVTDTQYF | TGTGCCAGCAGCTTGGAGGTGAGGGTCACAGATACGCAGTATTTT
TRBJ2-3 | . | TRBV19 | . | CASTPKRTDTQYF | TGTGCCAGTACCCCCAAGCGCACAGATACGCAGTATTTT
TRBJ1-1 | . | TRBV9 | . | CASSVGRGNTEAFF | TGTGCCAGCAGCGTAGGCAGGGGGAACACTGAAGCTTTCTTT
TRBJ2-3 | TRBD2 | TRBV9 | . | CASSVFTGTSGGTDTQYF | TGTGCCAGCAGCGTATTCACAGGGACTAGCGGGGGCACAGATACGCAGTATTTT
TRBJ1-1 | . | TRBV7-6 | . | CASSLGQNTEAFF | TGTGCCAGCAGCCTGGGACAGAACACTGAAGCTTTCTTT
TRBJ2-1 | TRBD1 | TRBV4-2 | . | CASSQSIGQGVEQFF | TGTGCCAGCAGCCAAAGTATAGGGCAGGGGGTTGAGCAGTTCTTC
TRBJ2-1 | . | TRBV27 | . | CASSFVDSYNEQFF | TGTGCCAGCAGTTTTGTGGACAGCTACAATGAGCAGTTCTTC
TRBJ1-2 | TRBD1 | TRBV11-2 | . | CASSLYRGNNYGYTF | TGTGCCAGCAGCTTGTACAGGGGTAATAACTATGGCTACACCTTC
TRBJ2-3 | TRBD2 | TRBV6-6 | . | CASSYSGLGETDTQYF | TGTGCCAGCAGTTACTCGGGACTAGGGGAAACGGATACGCAGTATTTT
TRBJ1-2 | . | TRBV6-5 | . | CASSYSGSGANYGYTF | TGTGCCAGCAGTTACTCGGGGTCAGGGGCTAACTATGGCTACACCTTC
TRBJ1-1 | . | TRBV2 | . | CASSEGPGMNTEAFF | TGTGCCAGCAGTGAAGGCCCGGGAATGAACACTGAAGCTTTCTTT
TRBJ1-2 | . | TRBV19 | . | CASSIVSGDYGYTF | TGTGCCAGTAGTATAGTATCCGGGGACTATGGCTACACCTTC
TRBJ1-2 | TRBD1 | TRBV6-4 | . | CASSPTPGTGYGYTF | TGTGCCAGCAGCCCAACCCCCGGGACAGGCTATGGCTACACCTTC
TRBJ2-1 | TRBD2 | TRBV19 | medium-sized | CASSIDAGTSSHNEQFF | TGTGCCAGTAGTATAGATGCCGGGACTAGCTCCCACAATGAGCAGTTCTTC
TRBJ2-7 | . | TRBV9 | . | CASSDNYEQYF | TGTGCCAGCAGCGACAACTACGAGCAGTACTTC
TRBJ2-3 | TRBD1 | TRBV5-6 | . | CASSWGQSTDTQYF | TGTGCCAGCAGCTGGGGACAGTCCACAGATACGCAGTATTTT
TRBJ1-2 | TRBD1 | TRBV11-2 | . | CASSQGQTLYGYTF | TGTGCCAGCAGCCAGGGACAGACTCTCTATGGCTACACCTTC
TRBJ2-2 | . | TRBV7-8 | . | CASSLSSPGELFF | TGTGCCAGCAGCTTATCTAGCCCCGGGGAGCTGTTTTTT
TRBJ1-3 | TRBD1 | TRBV7-9 | . | CASSPTGGSGNTIYF | TGTGCCAGCAGCCCGACAGGGGGTTCTGGAAACACCATATATTTT
TRBJ1-3 | . | TRBV9 | . | CASSVSGNSGNTIYF | TGTGCCAGCAGCGTGTCCGGGAATTCTGGAAACACCATATATTTT
TRBJ1-6 | . | TRBV19 | . | CASSISFGSPLHF | TGTGCCAGTAGTATAAGCTTCGGTTCACCCCTCCACTTT
TRBJ2-7 | TRBD1 | TRBV10-1 | . | CASSRDRNAEQYF | TGCGCCAGCAGTAGGGACAGGAATGCCGAGCAGTACTTC
TRBJ1-1 | . | TRBV5-6 | . | CASSLGGTNTEAFF | TGTGCCAGCAGCTTAGGGGGAACGAACACTGAAGCTTTCTTT
TRBJ2-1 | TRBD1 | TRBV5-1 | . | CASSPRGGGNEQFF | TGCGCCAGCAGCCCCAGAGGGGGCGGGAATGAGCAGTTCTTC
TRBJ2-5 | . | TRBV5-1 | . | CASSFKLSGAGRETQYF | TGCGCCAGCAGCTTTAAACTATCGGGCGCGGGGAGAGAGACCCAGTACTTC
TRBJ1-5 | TRBD1 | TRBV19 | . | CASSVGQGVQPQHF | TGTGCCAGTAGTGTCGGGCAGGGGGTACAGCCCCAGCATTTT
TRBJ2-7 | TRBD1 | TRBV6-5 | . | CASSSRDSFYEQYF | TGTGCCAGCAGTTCCCGGGACAGCTTTTACGAGCAGTACTTC
TRBJ2-3 | . | TRBV25-1 | . | CASSEYRSWGADTQYF | TGTGCCAGCAGTGAATACCGCTCTTGGGGCGCAGATACGCAGTATTTT
TRBJ2-5 | . | TRBV6-5 | . | CASSYSSSTGETQYF | TGTGCCAGCAGTTACTCGTCTAGCACCGGGGAGACCCAGTACTTC
TRBJ2-2 | . | TRBV10-1 | . | CASSEWLLGELFF | TGCGCCAGCAGTGAGTGGCTGCTCGGGGAGCTGTTTTTT
TRBJ2-7 | TRBD2 | TRBV6-5 | . | CASGGGGILYF | TGTGCCAGCGGCGGGGGGGGGATCCTCTACTTC
TRBJ1-1 | . | TRBV7-8 | . | CASSSQTGGGGTEAFF | TGTGCCAGCAGCTCCCAAACGGGGGGAGGAGGGACTGAAGCTTTCTTT
TRBJ2-7 | TRBD2 | TRBV6-6 | . | CASGIAGATYEQYF | TGTGCCAGCGGAATAGCGGGGGCAACCTACGAGCAGTACTTC
TRBJ2-1 | TRBD1 | TRBV29-1 | . | CSVEDLGRGNEQFF | TGCAGCGTTGAAGATCTTGGCAGGGGGAATGAGCAGTTCTTC
TRBJ2-1 | TRBD1 | TRBV19 | once | CASSMEETGTGQFF | TGTGCCAGTAGTATGGAGGAGACCGGGACAGGGCAGTTCTTC
TRBJ1-2 | . | TRBV19 | once | CASSIAGNGYTF | TGTGCCAGTAGTATTGCAGGGAATGGCTACACCTTC
TRBJ1-2 | TRBD1 | TRBV19 | . | CASSMGTGGANGYTF | TGTGCCAGTAGTATGGGGACAGGGGGAGCCAATGGCTACACCTTC
TRBJ1-1 | . | TRBV19 | . | CASSIQGSRSFF | TGTGCCAGTAGTATACAGGGTTCGAGGTCTTTCTTT
TRBJ1-1 | . | TRBV25-1 | . | CASSDKLNTEAFF | TGTGCCAGCAGCGACAAGCTGAACACTGAAGCTTTCTTT
TRBJ2-5 | . | TRBV6-1 | . | CASSETSRGARALYVRGLETQYF | TGTGCCAGCAGTGAAACCTCCCGGGGGGCTCGCGCCCTCTATGTCCGGGGTTTGGAGACCCAGTACTTC
TRBJ2-1 | . | TRBV10-3 | . | CAISEGLSYNEQFF | TGTGCCATCAGTGAGGGACTTTCCTACAATGAGCAGTTCTTC
TRBJ1-1 | . | TRBV5-4 | . | CASSFRGSNTEAFF | TGTGCCAGCAGCTTCAGGGGTTCGAACACTGAAGCTTTCTTT
TRBJ2-1 | TRBD2 | TRBV9 | . | CASSPGLAMGHEQFF | TGTGCCAGCAGCCCGGGACTAGCGATGGGGCATGAGCAGTTCTTC
TRBJ2-3 | . | TRBV2 | . | CASIRRGSTDTQYF | TGTGCCAGCATTCGAAGGGGGAGCACAGATACGCAGTATTTT